The 17 T cell receptor beta chains below were found in one sample sequenced in a study of PD-L1 blockade in urothelial cancer. Time point specified: peripheral blood 6 weeks after treatment start. Sequencing was performed with immunoSEQ multiplex PCR; in TCRdb, only in-frame clones are kept and a portion is missing. The repertoire holds tens of thousands of clones, around 91% seen once, with roughly 12% in the top ten. This specimen was PBMCs, taken around atezolizumab (anti-PD-L1) treatment. The source is a woman aged 55-69 years with urothelial cancer.

V and J are TRBV10-3 and TRBJ2-2; the D gene is possibly TRBD2 (5 bases). Deletions cut 0 bases from V and 4 bases from J, with 6 bases between. This CDR3 region has 14 residues. Germline values: CDR1 ENHRY, CDR2 SYGVKD. The CDR3 region is CAISESGSTGELFF. DNA for the CDR3: TGTGCCATCAGTGAGTCAGGGAGCACCGGGGAGCTGTTTTTT.

The genes are TRBV6-4 and TRBJ1-1; D possibly corresponds to TRBD1 (5 bases). Germline V gives CDR1 MRHNA, CDR2 SNTAGT. Trimming left V 6 bases short and J 2 bases short, with 16 bases between. This CDR3 is built from 15 residues. CDR3 loop: CASRTTDSRNTEAFF. The CDR3 DNA reads TGTGCCAGCAGAACGACAGATTCAAGAAACACTGAAGCTTTCTTT.

With respect to this clone: This CDR3 is also generated by other DNA sequences in the sample. V is TRBV29-1 and J is TRBJ2-7; weak D call: TRBD1 (6 bases). CDR3 length: 14 residues. Per the germline V gene, CDR1 is SQVTM and CDR2 is ANQGSEA. Trimming cost V 7 bases and J 4 bases, with 20 bases left between them. CDR3 amino acids: CSASQAGVLYEQYF. CDR3 sequence (DNA): TGCAGCGCTTCGCAAGCAGGGGTTTTATACGAGCAGTACTTC.

J is TRBJ2-1 and V is TRBV10-3; 8 bases agree with TRBD2. CDR3 length equals 13 residues. Germline assignment: CDR1 ENHRY and CDR2 SYGVKD. The V and J ends lost 10 bases and 5 bases, in that order; junction bases with no gene match: 7. The CDR3 DNA is TGTGCCAGGCGGGAGGCCCTCGACAATGAGCAGTTCTTC. Its translation is CARREALDNEQFF.

The chain couples TRBV5-1 to TRBJ1-1, with D possibly being TRBD1 (6 bases). The CDR3 has 14 residues. The ends were cut back, 0 bases at V and 11 bases at J, with 17 bases in the middle. Per germline, CDR1 SGHRS and CDR2 YFSETQ. The CDR3, as DNA: TGCGCCAGCAGCTTGGACTGGGGCAGGGGTATGGCTTTCTTT. It codes for CASSLDWGRGMAFF.

This clone was detected a few times. The CDR3 reads CASSYGAGGEAFF. The CDR3 coding sequence is TGCGCCAGCAGCTACGGAGCAGGGGGCGAAGCTTTCTTT. The rearrangement links TRBV4-3 to TRBJ1-1, with 8 nucleotides matching TRBD1. V shed 5 bases, J shed 8 bases, and the junction held 7 bases outside the gene matches. Germline V gene data show CDR1 as LGHNA and CDR2 as YSLEER. CDR3 length: 13 residues.

The gene calls are TRBV7-6 and TRBJ2-7, with D maybe TRBD1 (5 bases). Trimming cost V 5 bases and J 6 bases, with 14 bases left between them. This CDR3 comprises 13 residues. The germline CDR1 and CDR2 sequences are SGHVS and FNYEAQ. The DNA of the CDR3 is TGTGCCAGCAGCATAACAGGTGGATTCGAGCAGTACTTC. Its protein is CASSITGGFEQYF.

This rearrangement joins TRBV6-5 to TRBJ2-1, with TRBD1 matching 7 bases. V shed 6 bases and J 7 bases; nucleotides not matched to a gene: 3. Germline-derived CDR1 and CDR2 are MNHEY and SVGAGI. The CDR3 covers 12 residues. The CDR3 region has the DNA TGTGCCAGCAGCCGACAGGGAAATGAGCAGTTCTTC. Translating gives CASSRQGNEQFF.

The V and J genes are TRBV28 and TRBJ2-7; 7 positions match TRBD2. The V and J ends lost 4 bases and 1 base, in that order; junction bases with no gene match: 7. CDR1 and CDR2 (germline): MDHEN, SYDVKM. The CDR3 consists of 15 residues. CDR3 DNA: TGTGCCAGCAGTTCCCCATGGGGGGGGTCCTACGAGCAGTACTTC. This codes for CASSSPWGGSYEQYF.

V is TRBV16 and J is TRBJ1-5; no reliable D call. The CDR3 runs 14 residues. V dropped 4 bases and J dropped 5 bases, with 12 bases sitting between them. Germline V lookup: CDR1 KGHSY, CDR2 FQNENV. The CDR3 protein is CASSLEWGDQPQHF. The CDR3 bases are TGTGCCAGCAGCCTTGAATGGGGAGATCAGCCCCAGCATTTT. The variable domain in full, completed from reference TRBV16 and TRBJ1-5, reads GEEVAQTPKHLVRGEGQKAKLYCAPIKGHSYVFWYQQVLKNEFKFLISFQNENVFDETGMPKERFSAKCLPNSPCSLEIQATKLEDSAVYFCASSLEWGDQPQHFGDGTRLSIL.

The sample holds one count of this clone. The chain uses TRBV6-5 and TRBJ2-5; 14 bases match TRBD2. Looked up from germline, CDR1 is MNHEY and CDR2 is SVGAGI. J was trimmed by 8 bases and V by 4 bases; bases with no gene match: 6. The CDR3 is made up of 15 amino acids. CDR3 DNA: TGTGCCAGCAGTTTGGGACTAGCGGGAGACGGAACCCAGTACTTC. Its protein is CASSLGLAGDGTQYF.

The chain links TRBV27 to TRBJ2-1; 7 bases line up with TRBD2. Losses at the gene ends were 5 bases for V and 7 bases for J; bases not matched to a gene: 11. CDR3 length: 15 amino acids. Germline V gene lookup returns CDR1 MNHEY and CDR2 SMNVEV (reference sequence). The CDR3 DNA reads as TGTGCCAGCAGTGACTTGGGCGGGAGATTGAATGAGCAGTTCTTC. Amino acids: CASSDLGGRLNEQFF.

The chain combines TRBV7-9 with TRBJ2-3; a possible D gene is TRBD2 (5 bases). This CDR3 spans 14 amino acids. Per the germline V gene, CDR1 is SEHNR and CDR2 is FQNEAQ (reference sequence). V was cut by 6 bases and J by 2 bases, with 12 bases left in between. The CDR3 spells CASSSWTSTDTQYF. The DNA for the CDR3 is TGTGCCAGCAGTTCTTGGACTTCCACAGATACGCAGTATTTT.

This chain's CDR3 is CASTLPLLDRVYNEQFF. CDR3 nucleotide sequence: TGTGCCAGCACCTTGCCATTATTGGACAGGGTATACAATGAGCAGTTCTTC. The chain links TRBV7-9 to TRBJ2-1; 8 bases are shared with TRBD1. CDR3 length: 17 residues. V dropped 7 bases and J dropped 4; count of bases not matched to a gene: 15. Looked up from germline, CDR1 is SEHNR and CDR2 is FQNEAQ (reference sequence). Combining the CDR3 with reference TRBV7-9 and TRBJ2-1 gives the whole variable domain DTGVSQNPRHKITKRGQNVTFRCDPISEHNRLYWYRQTLGQGPEFLTYFQNEAQLEKSRLLSDRFSAERPKGSFSTLEIQRTEQGDSAMYLCASTLPLLDRVYNEQFFGPGTRLTVL.

The chain employs TRBV19 and TRBJ1-3; unclear D gene. CDR1 and CDR2 (germline): LNHDA, SQIVND (reference sequence). V gave up 3 bases and J gave up 4 bases, with 7 bases separating them. CDR3 length: 13 residues. The CDR3 nucleotides are TGTGCCAGTAGTATGGAGAGGGGAAACACCATATATTTT. It yields the protein CASSMERGNTIYF.

The chain's CDR3 is CASSEFGTDTQYF. CDR3 nucleotides: TGTGCCAGCAGTGAGTTCGGCACAGATACGCAGTATTTT. The chain is built from TRBV6-1 and TRBJ2-3; D unresolved. CDR3 length: 13 residues. Trimming shortened V by 3 bases and J by 1 base, and 5 bases separated the two germline ends. The germline V gene encodes CDR1 MNHNS and CDR2 SASEGT.

The chain joins TRBV13 to TRBJ2-2, with 8 nucleotides matching TRBD2. V was clipped by 7 bases and J by 6 bases; unmatched bases: 7. The CDR3 runs to 14 residues. Germline V gene sequence: CDR1 PRHDT, CDR2 FYEKMQ (reference sequence). The CDR3 coding sequence is TGTGCCAGCAAGGACGGGGGGGTTGCCGGGGAGCTGTTTTTT. Amino acid sequence: CASKDGGVAGELFF.